The entry that follows covers one T cell receptor beta chain sequence. These data originate in a study of beta chain features in type 1 diabetes. cDNA synthesis used the whole RNA isolate, giving expressed TCRB sequences. Naive, central memory and regulatory T cell samples averaged about 3.57 million reads. Clones were read by immunoSEQ multiplex PCR, and TCRdb kept only the in-frame ones, dropping some. The top ten hold 0.62% of the sample, which has about 180,000 clones, about 12% seen once. Between the trimmed V and J ends, which lost 0 bases and 0 bases, there was a span of 12 bases. This CDR3 comprises 16 residues. Germline CDR1 and CDR2: GTSNPN and SVGIG (reference sequence). Isolation of CD4+ naive, central memory, regulatory and stem cell-like memory cells was achieved by sorting via CD45RO/CCR7/CD25/CD127/CD95/CD27.

The sequenced sample was central memory CD4+ T cells from blood. This sequence joins TRBV30 and TRBJ1-3; D uncertain. The TCR sequence derives from a woman younger than 35 in good health. This CDR3 is CAWSVGLGSSGNTIYF. CDR3 in DNA: TGTGCCTGGAGTGTAGGGCTCGGGAGCTCTGGAAACACCATATATTTT.